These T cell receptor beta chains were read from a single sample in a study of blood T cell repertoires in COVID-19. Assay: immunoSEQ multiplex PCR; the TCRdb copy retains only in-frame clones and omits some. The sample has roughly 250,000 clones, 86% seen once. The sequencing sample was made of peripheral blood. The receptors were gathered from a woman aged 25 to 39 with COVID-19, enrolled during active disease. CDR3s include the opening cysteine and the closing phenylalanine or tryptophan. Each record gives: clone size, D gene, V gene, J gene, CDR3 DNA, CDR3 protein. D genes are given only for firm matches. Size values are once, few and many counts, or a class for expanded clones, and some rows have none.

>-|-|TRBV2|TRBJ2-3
TGTGCCAGCAGTGAAGTTTCTGATACGCAGTATTTT
CASSEVSDTQYF
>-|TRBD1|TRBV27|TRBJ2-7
TGTGCCAGCAACGCGGGACAGGGACTCTACGAGCAGTACTTC
CASNAGQGLYEQYF
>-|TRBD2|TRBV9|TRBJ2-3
TGTGCCAGCAGCGTAGCCCCGACTAGCGGGTTACAGAATACGCAGTATTTT
CASSVAPTSGLQNTQYF
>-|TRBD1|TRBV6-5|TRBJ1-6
TGTGCCAGCAGTAACAGGGGTGGCGGTTCACCCCTCCACTTT
CASSNRGGGSPLHF
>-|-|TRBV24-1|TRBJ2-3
TGTGCCACCAGTAGCGCGACTAGCACAGATACGCAGTATTTT
CATSSATSTDTQYF
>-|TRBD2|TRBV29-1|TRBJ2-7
TGCAGCGCCCTAAAGCGGGGATCCTACGAGCAGTACTTC
CSALKRGSYEQYF
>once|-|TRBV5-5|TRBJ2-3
TGTGCCAGCAGCTTGGGTTCACACACAGATACGCAGTATTTT
CASSLGSHTDTQYF
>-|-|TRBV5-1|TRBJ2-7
TGCGCCAGCAGCTTGTCGTTCTACGAGCAGTACTTC
CASSLSFYEQYF
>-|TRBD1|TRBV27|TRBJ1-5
TGTGCCAGCAGTAGGACAGGGGGTCAGCCCCAGCATTTT
CASSRTGGQPQHF
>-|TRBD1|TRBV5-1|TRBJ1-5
TGCGCCAGCAGCTTGGGACAGGGAGGTCGCGGTCAGCCCCAGCATTTT
CASSLGQGGRGQPQHF
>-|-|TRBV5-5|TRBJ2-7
TGTGCCAGCAGCTTGGGGCAGGGCGGAGACGAGCAGTACTTC
CASSLGQGGDEQYF
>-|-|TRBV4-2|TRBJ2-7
TGTGCCAGCAGCCCCCGGGACATGTCCTCCTACGAGCAGTACTTC
CASSPRDMSSYEQYF
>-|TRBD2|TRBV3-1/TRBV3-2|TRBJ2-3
TGTGCCAGCAGGATAAAAAGAACGGCTAGCGGGGGGGGTTATTGGACGCAGTATTTT
CASRIKRTASGGGYWTQYF
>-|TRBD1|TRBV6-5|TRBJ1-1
TGTGCCAGCGAACTAGGGACAGGGTTGAACACTGAAGCTTTCTTT
CASELGTGLNTEAFF
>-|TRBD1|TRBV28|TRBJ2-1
TGTGCCAGCAGTAACCGGGGACAGGTCTACAATGAGCAGTTCTTC
CASSNRGQVYNEQFF
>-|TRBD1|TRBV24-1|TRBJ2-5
TGTGCCACCAGTGGCTCAGGGGGAGAGACCCAGTACTTC
CATSGSGGETQYF
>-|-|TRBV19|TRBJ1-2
TGTGCCAGTAGTCTCTCCAGGGGAGATGGCTACACCTTC
CASSLSRGDGYTF
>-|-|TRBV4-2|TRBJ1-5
TGTGCCAGCAGCCAAGACTTTCGGGTTAGCAATCAGCCCCAGCATTTT
CASSQDFRVSNQPQHF
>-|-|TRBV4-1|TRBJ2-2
TGCGCCAGCAGCCAAGATCGTCAGTCCTACACCGGGGAGCTGTTTTTT
CASSQDRQSYTGELFF
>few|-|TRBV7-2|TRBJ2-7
TGTGCCAGCAGCTTAGACGCTAACGGGGCCTACGAGCAGTACTTC
CASSLDANGAYEQYF
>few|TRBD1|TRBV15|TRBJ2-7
TGTGCCACCAGCAGAGTCGGGACAGGGGTTAAGCAGTACTTC
CATSRVGTGVKQYF
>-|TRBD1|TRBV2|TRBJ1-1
TGTGCCAGTCGATCGGGGGGACAGGCAGGCACTGAAGCTTTCTTT
CASRSGGQAGTEAFF
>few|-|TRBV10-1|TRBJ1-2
TGCGCCAGCAGCATGGACAGAGCCTATGGCTACACCTTC
CASSMDRAYGYTF
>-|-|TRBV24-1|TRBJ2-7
TGTGCCACCAGTGATTTAGAGGCCTACGAGCAGTACTTC
CATSDLEAYEQYF
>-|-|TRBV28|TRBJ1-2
TGTGCCAGCAGCCGGACTAGAGAAGACTATGGCTACACCTTC
CASSRTREDYGYTF
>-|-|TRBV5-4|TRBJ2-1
TGTGCCAGCAGCTTTGGGGAGGTCCATTACAATGAGCAGTTCTTC
CASSFGEVHYNEQFF
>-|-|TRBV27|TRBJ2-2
TGTGCCAGCAGTCCCCTCTCGAACACCGGGGAGCTGTTTTTT
CASSPLSNTGELFF
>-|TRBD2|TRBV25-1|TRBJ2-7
TGTGCCAGCACGCTAGCGGGGGACTACGAGCAGTACTTC
CASTLAGDYEQYF
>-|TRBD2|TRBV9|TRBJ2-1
TGTGCCAGCAGCGTCAGCGGGGCCAGCTCCTACAATGAGCAGTTCTTC
CASSVSGASSYNEQFF
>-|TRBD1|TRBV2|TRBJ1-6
TGTGCCAGCCGGGCAGGGGGCGGTTGGGGGTTCAATTCACCCCTCCACTTT
CASRAGGGWGFNSPLHF
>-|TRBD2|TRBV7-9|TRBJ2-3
TGTGCCAGCAGCTTAGGACAGATTAGCGGGGGCAGCACAGATACGCAGTATTTT
CASSLGQISGGSTDTQYF
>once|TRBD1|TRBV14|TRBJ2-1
TGTGCCAGCAGCCCACCGGGACAGGGATCAGGTGAGCAGTTCTTC
CASSPPGQGSGEQFF
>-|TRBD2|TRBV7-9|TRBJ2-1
TGTGCCAGCAGCTCGGCTAGCGGGGGGCCGCCTGAGCAGTTCTTC
CASSSASGGPPEQFF
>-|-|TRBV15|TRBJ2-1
TGTGCCACCAGCAGGGATTCAACTTGGAGAGGGCAGTTCTTC
CATSRDSTWRGQFF
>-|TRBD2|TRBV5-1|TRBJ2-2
TGCGCCAGCAGCTTGCCGCGGGGGGGAACGAACACCGGGGAGCTGTTTTTT
CASSLPRGGTNTGELFF
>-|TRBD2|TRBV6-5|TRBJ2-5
TGTGCCAGCAGTTTTCAAGCGGGGGGTGGGAAGACCCAGTACTTC
CASSFQAGGGKTQYF
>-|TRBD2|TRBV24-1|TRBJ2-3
TGTGCCACCAGTGATTTGGGACTAGCGGGGACAGATACGCAGTATTTT
CATSDLGLAGTDTQYF
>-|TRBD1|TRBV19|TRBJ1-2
TGTGCCAGTAGTATAGGTACAGGGGTTGGCTACACCTTC
CASSIGTGVGYTF
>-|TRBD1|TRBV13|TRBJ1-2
TGTGCCAGCAGCGGACAGGGTGACCACTATGGCTACACCTTC
CASSGQGDHYGYTF
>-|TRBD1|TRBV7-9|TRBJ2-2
TGTGCCAGCAGTTTAATGACAGGGGGAATCGGGGAGCTGTTTTTT
CASSLMTGGIGELFF
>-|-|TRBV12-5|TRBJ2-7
TGTGCTAGTGGTTTGGTGATTGGGCAGACAATCAGCTCCTACGAGCAGTACTTC
CASGLVIGQTISSYEQYF
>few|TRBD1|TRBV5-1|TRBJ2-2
TGCGCCAGCTCTAACAGGGGGCGCTCGGCCGGGGAGCTGTTTTTT
CASSNRGRSAGELFF
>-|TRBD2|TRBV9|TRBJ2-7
TGTGCCAGCAGCGCGGGACTAGCGGGGGTCTACGAGCAGTACTTC
CASSAGLAGVYEQYF
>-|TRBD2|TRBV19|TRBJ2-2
TGTGCCAGTAGTCCCTGGACTAGCGGGGGAACCGGGGAGCTGTTTTTT
CASSPWTSGGTGELFF
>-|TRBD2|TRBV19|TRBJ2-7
TGTGCCAGTAGCGGGGGGATTTCCTACGAGCAGTACTTC
CASSGGISYEQYF
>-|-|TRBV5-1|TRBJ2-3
TGCGCCAGCACCCACTACCCTAGCACAGATACGCAGTATTTT
CASTHYPSTDTQYF
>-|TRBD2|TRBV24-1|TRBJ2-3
TGTGCCACCAGTGATTTGGGACTAGCGGGAGAGGGGTCCGCAGATACGCAGTATTTT
CATSDLGLAGEGSADTQYF
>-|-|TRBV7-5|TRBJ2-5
TGTGTCAGAAGCGATCCAGCGGGGGGGCCGAAGTACCAAGAGACCCAGTACTTC
CVRSDPAGGPKYQETQYF
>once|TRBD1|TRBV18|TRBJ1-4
TGTGCCAGCCCACGACAGGGCGGTGAAAAACTGTTTTTT
CASPRQGGEKLFF
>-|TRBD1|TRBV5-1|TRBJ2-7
TGCGCCAGCAGCTTGGAGAGGGGGCCCACCTACGAGCAGTACTTC
CASSLERGPTYEQYF
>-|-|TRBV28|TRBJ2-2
TGTGCCAGCAGTAGGGAGGACACCGGGGAGCTGTTTTTT
CASSREDTGELFF
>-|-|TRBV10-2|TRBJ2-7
TGCGCCAGCAGTGACCTAACCTACGAGCAGTACTTC
CASSDLTYEQYF